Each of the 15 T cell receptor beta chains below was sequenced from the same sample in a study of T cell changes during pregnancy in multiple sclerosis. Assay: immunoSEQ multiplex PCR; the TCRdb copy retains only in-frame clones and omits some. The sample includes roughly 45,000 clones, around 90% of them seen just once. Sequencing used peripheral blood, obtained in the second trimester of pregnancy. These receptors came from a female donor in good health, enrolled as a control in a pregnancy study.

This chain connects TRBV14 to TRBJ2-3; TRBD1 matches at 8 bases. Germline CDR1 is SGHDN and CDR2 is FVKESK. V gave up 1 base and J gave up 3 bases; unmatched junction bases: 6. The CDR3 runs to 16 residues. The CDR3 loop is CASSQGSGQVTDTQYF. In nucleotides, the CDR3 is TGTGCCAGCAGCCAAGGATCGGGACAGGTTACAGATACGCAGTATTTT.

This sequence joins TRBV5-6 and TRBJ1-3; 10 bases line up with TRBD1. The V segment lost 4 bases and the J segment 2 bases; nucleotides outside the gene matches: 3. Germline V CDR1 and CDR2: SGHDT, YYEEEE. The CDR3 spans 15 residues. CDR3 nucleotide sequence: TGTGCCAGCAGCCCCGGGACAGGGGCTGGAAACACCATATATTTT. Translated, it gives CASSPGTGAGNTIYF.

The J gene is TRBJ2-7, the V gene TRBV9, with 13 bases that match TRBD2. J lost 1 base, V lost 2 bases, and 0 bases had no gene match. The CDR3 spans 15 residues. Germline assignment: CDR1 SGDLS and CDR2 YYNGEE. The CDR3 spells CASSVGLAGSYEQYF. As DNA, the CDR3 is TGTGCCAGCAGCGTGGGACTAGCGGGGTCCTACGAGCAGTACTTC.

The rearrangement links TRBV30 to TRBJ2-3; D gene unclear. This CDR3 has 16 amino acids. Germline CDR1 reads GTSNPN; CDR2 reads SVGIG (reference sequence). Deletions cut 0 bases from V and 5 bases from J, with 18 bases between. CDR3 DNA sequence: TGTGCCTGGAGTGTACTGAGCTCAACCCGAGGAGATACGCAGTATTTT. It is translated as CAWSVLSSTRGDTQYF.

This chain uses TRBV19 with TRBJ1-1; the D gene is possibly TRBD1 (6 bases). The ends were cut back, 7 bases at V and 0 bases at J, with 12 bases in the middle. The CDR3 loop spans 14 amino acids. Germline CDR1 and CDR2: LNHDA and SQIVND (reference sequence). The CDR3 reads CASMMDSLNTEAFF. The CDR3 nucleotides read TGTGCCAGTATGATGGACAGCCTGAACACTGAAGCTTTCTTT.

CDR3 in amino acids: CAWRPDRERGNEKLFF. The CDR3 nucleotides read TGTGCCTGGAGGCCGGACAGGGAGCGTGGTAATGAAAAACTGTTTTTT. The chain joins TRBV30 to TRBJ1-4; TRBD1 aligns across 8 bases. With V trimmed by 3 bases and J by 4 bases, 10 bases remained unmatched. Germline V lookup: CDR1 GTSNPN, CDR2 SVGIG (reference sequence). This CDR3 comprises 16 residues.

CDR3 sequence: CAWSPRDRGGRQPQHF. The DNA of the CDR3 is TGTGCCTGGAGCCCTAGGGACAGGGGGGGCCGGCAGCCCCAGCATTTT. J is TRBJ1-5 and V is TRBV30, with TRBD1 identical over 11 bases. The length of the CDR3 is 16 residues. Trimming removed 3 bases from V and 7 bases from J; junction bases left unmatched: 11. The germline CDR1 and CDR2 sequences are GTSNPN and SVGIG (reference sequence).

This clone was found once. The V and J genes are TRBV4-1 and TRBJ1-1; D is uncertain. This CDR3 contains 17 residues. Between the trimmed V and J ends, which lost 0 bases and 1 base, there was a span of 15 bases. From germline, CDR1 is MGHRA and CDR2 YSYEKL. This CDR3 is CASSQESGRVANTEAFF. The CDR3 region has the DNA TGCGCCAGCAGCCAAGAGTCCGGGCGGGTGGCGAACACTGAAGCTTTCTTT.

The DNA for the CDR3 is TGTGCCTGGAGTGGACAGGGGAACACTGAAGCTTTCTTT. It is translated as CAWSGQGNTEAFF. The chain links TRBV30 to TRBJ1-1; 7 bases are a match to TRBD1. The CDR3 consists of 13 residues. J was trimmed by 1 base and V by 1 base; bases with no gene match: 0. The germline V gene has CDR1 GTSNPN and CDR2 SVGIG (reference sequence).

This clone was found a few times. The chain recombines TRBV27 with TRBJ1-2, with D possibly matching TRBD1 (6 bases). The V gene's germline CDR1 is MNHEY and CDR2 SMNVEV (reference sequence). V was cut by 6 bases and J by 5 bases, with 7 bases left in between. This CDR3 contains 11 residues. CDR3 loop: CASRRGYGYTF. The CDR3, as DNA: TGTGCCAGCAGGAGGGGGTATGGCTACACCTTC.

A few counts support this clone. CDR3 DNA: TGTGCCTGGAGTACGGGATCCTACGAGCAGTACTTC. It codes for CAWSTGSYEQYF. This rearrangement joins TRBV30 to TRBJ2-7; maybe TRBD2 (5 bases). Germline V gene lookup returns CDR1 GTSNPN and CDR2 SVGIG (reference sequence). Trimming took 2 bases from V and 1 from J, leaving 6 bases between them. The CDR3 runs to 12 residues.

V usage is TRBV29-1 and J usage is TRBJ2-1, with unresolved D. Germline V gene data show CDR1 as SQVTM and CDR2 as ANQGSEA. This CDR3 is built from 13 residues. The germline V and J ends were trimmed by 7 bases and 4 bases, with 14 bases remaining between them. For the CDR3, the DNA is TGCAGCGCCCCGGCCCTAGGTTACAATGAGCAGTTCTTC. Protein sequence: CSAPALGYNEQFF.

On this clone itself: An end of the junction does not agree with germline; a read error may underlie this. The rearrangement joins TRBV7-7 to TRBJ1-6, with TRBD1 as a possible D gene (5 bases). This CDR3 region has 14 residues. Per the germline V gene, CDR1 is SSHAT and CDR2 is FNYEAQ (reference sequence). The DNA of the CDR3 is TGTGCTAGCAGCCCTCAGGGTGGTAATTCACCCCTCCACTTT. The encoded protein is CASSPQGGNSPLHF.

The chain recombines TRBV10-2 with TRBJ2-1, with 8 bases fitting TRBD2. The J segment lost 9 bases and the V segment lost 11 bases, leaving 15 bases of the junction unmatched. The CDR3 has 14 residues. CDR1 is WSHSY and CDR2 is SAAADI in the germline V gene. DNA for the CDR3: TGCGCCGTCCGTCTCCGGGGGGGGCTTGGTGAGCAGTTCTTC. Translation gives CAVRLRGGLGEQFF.

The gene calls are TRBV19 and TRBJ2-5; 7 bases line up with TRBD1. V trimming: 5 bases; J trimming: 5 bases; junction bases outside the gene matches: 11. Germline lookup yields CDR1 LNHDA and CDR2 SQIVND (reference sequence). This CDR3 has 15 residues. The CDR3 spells CASSLRQGVIETQYF. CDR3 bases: TGTGCCAGTAGTCTTCGACAGGGCGTTATCGAGACCCAGTACTTC.